This T cell receptor (beta chain) was sequenced in a study of blood T cell repertoires in COVID-19. Germline loops: CDR1 MDHEN, CDR2 SYDVKM. This CDR3 has 15 residues. Trimming took off 6 bases at V and 0 bases at J, with 11 bases between the two ends. Sequenced by immunoSEQ multiplex PCR; TCRdb stores in-frame clones only, minus some. This table holds some 390,000 clones, 80% to 90% found once. Sequencing was done on a sample of PBMCs or T cells enriched from blood (not recorded which). The chain combines TRBV28 with TRBJ1-4; D ambiguous. The receptor was isolated from a young man who had recovered from COVID-19. CDR3 nucleotides: TGTGCCAGCAGACTAGGAAGTGCAACTAATGAAAAACTGTTTTTT. Translation gives CASRLGSATNEKLFF.